The T cell receptor (beta chain) under discussion was sequenced for a study of cytomegalovirus exposure and HLA in healthy donors. Study overall: The study placed 80% to 90% of its 350 to 450 genotyped donors in the Caucasian-associated ancestry cluster.

Use of 60 Vbeta and 13 Jbeta primers characterized the PCR. Repertoires were generated with immunoSEQ multiplex PCR, while TCRdb's copy carries only in-frame clones and drops some. The profile covers 160,000 or so clones, with 86% appearing a single time and approximately 2% taken by the ten largest. Germline assignment: CDR1 SGHTA and CDR2 FQGNSA. Trimming removed 1 base from V and 9 bases from J; junction bases left unmatched: 4. This CDR3 spans 13 amino acids. Study-level findings and limits: Later analysis associated a missense DCLRE1C variant with TCR beta V- and J-gene trimming.

About this clone: Its antigen remains unknown.

The clonotype was recovered from a young woman in good health and CMV-seronegative. The rearrangement links TRBV7-2 to TRBJ2-5, with 8 bases lining up with TRBD2. Material for sequencing was PBMCs. As DNA, the CDR3 is TGTGCCAGCAGCTTAGTTTCGCGGGAGGCCCAGTACTTC. This codes for CASSLVSREAQYF.